This entry describes one T cell receptor (beta chain). Its target is not known. The V and J ends lost 6 bases and 6 bases respectively, with 15 bases between them. Germline V gives CDR1 GTSNPN, CDR2 SVGIG (reference sequence). The CDR3 spans 13 residues. The data were taken from a study of CD8+ T cells in alopecia areata. As the sequencing template, cDNA was produced by extracting RNA and reverse transcribing it. TCRdb's copy holds only in-frame clones and misses some; the assay was immunoSEQ multiplex PCR. Here the sample spans about 180,000 clones, 51% being singletons. The study, taken as a whole, reports: Given one nonresponder, whether baseline CD8+ expansion relates to response remains uncertain. A large proportion of expanded lesional clones were detected persisting in scalp and blood during tofacitinib. Possibly as an HLA-related effect, TCR sharing across patients appeared less clear than in mice.

This sample's treatment: oral pan-JAK inhibitor, 5-10 mg twice daily. Samples from alopecia areata patients were lesional scalp punch biopsies and peripheral blood. This TCR came from a human donor with alopecia areata. The sample was CD8+ T cells sorted from blood, taken around week 53, from a patient treated with tofacitinib. This chain uses TRBV30 with TRBJ1-5, with D possibly TRBD1 on 5 matching bases. CDR3 protein: CACSWGGLQPQHF. In DNA, the CDR3 is TGTGCCTGTTCTTGGGGGGGACTTCAGCCCCAGCATTTT.